These T cell receptor beta chains were read from a single sample in a study of blood T cell repertoires in COVID-19. The table came from immunoSEQ multiplex PCR; TCRdb's copy has only in-frame clones and leaves some out. The sample has about 94,000 clones, 80% to 85% seen once. Sequenced: peripheral blood. All receptors derive from a man aged 55-75 years with acute or convalescent COVID-19. Both conserved end residues are trimmed from each CDR3.

>11|TRBV6-1
ASNVGGEQPQH
>12|TRBV24-1
ATSDPSGGNEAF
>12|TRBV12-5
ASGLGGAYNEQF
>15|TRBV3-1/TRBV3-2
ASSQGHRGSSGNTIY
>14|TRBV5-1
ASSRTSGGASNEQF
>11|TRBV25-1
ASSPTDFYGYT
>13|TRBV25-1
ASSESGGSDEKLF
>13|TRBV29-1
SAQDRDRYSYEQY
>13|TRBV5-1
ASSAYRDRSYEQY
>11|TRBV30
AWSVQASEPQH
>12|TRBV6-6
ASSYQSSNQPQH
>10|TRBV7-8
ASSLLSTEQY
>13|TRBV5-1
ASSLGQISTDTQY
>11|TRBV5-4
ASSVYKNTEAF
>12|TRBV6-5
ASSPGQGTDTQY
>13|TRBV7-9
ASSPFTGYTGELF
>11|TRBV4-1
ASSQDGNQPQH
>14|TRBV5-1
ASSLGGTASTDTQY
>13|TRBV9
ASSGWTSGTDTQY
>14|TRBV5-4
ASSLARGAENYGYT
>13|TRBV5-1
ASSPGQGAYYGYT
>12|TRBV4-1
ASSQGLAGSEQY